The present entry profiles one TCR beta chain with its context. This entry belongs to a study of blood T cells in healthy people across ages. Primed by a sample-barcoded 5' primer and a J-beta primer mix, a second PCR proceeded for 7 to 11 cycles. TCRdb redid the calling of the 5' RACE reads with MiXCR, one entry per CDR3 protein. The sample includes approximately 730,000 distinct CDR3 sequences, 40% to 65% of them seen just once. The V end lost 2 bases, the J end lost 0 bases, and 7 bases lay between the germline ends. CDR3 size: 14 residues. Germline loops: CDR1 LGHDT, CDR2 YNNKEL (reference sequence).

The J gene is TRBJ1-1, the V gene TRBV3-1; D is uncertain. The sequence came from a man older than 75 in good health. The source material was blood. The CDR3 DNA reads TGTGCCAGCAGCCAAACACAGTTGAACACTGAAGCTTTCTTT. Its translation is CASSQTQLNTEAFF.